These T cell receptor beta chains were read from a single sample in a study of T and B cells in COVID-19 patients. MiXCR, run by TCRdb on the multiplex PCR reads, gives a single entry per CDR3 protein. Here the sample spans some 780 distinct CDR3 sequences, roughly 22% being singletons. Sequencing was performed on blood. The receptors were gathered from a human donor with active COVID-19. Each CDR3 is given with its conserved first and last residue. The D gene is left open where the match is weak. Size values are once, few and many counts, or a class for expanded clones, and some rows have none.

J: TRBJ2-1; D: -; size: medium-sized; V: TRBV6-6; CDR3: CASSYSGNEQFF; DNA: TGTGCCAGCAGTTACTCGGGAAATGAGCAGTTCTTC
J: TRBJ2-7; D: -; size: medium-sized; V: TRBV6-2/TRBV6-3; CDR3: CASRSGTTTYEQYF; DNA: TGTGCCAGCAGATCTGGGACGACCACCTACGAGCAGTACTTC
J: TRBJ2-1; D: -; size: large; V: TRBV29-1; CDR3: CSVGDNYNEQFF; DNA: TGCAGCGTCGGGGACAACTACAATGAGCAGTTCTTC
J: TRBJ2-1; D: TRBD2; size: medium-sized; V: TRBV13; CDR3: CASASGEGNEQFF; DNA: TGTGCCAGCGCCTCCGGGGAGGGAAATGAGCAGTTCTTC
J: TRBJ1-6; D: TRBD1; size: large; V: TRBV15; CDR3: CATSREGQGHSPLHF; DNA: TGTGCCACCAGCAGAGAAGGACAGGGACATTCACCCCTCCACTTT
J: TRBJ1-5; D: -; size: many; V: TRBV12-3/TRBV12-4; CDR3: CASSFSGGLQPQHF; DNA: TGTGCCAGCAGTTTCTCGGGGGGCTTACAGCCCCAGCATTTT
J: TRBJ1-1; D: -; size: -; V: TRBV27; CDR3: CASSLSTGKTEAFF; DNA: TGTGCCAGCAGTTTGAGTACAGGGAAGACTGAAGCTTTCTTT
J: TRBJ2-3; D: -; size: few; V: TRBV9; CDR3: CASSVVSGSTDTQYF; DNA: TGTGCCAGCAGCGTAGTGTCCGGGTCCACAGATACGCAGTATTTT
J: TRBJ1-3; D: -; size: many; V: TRBV27; CDR3: CASRRTSGNTIYF; DNA: TGTGCCAGCAGGAGAACCTCGGGAAACACCATATATTTT
J: TRBJ2-1; D: TRBD2; size: medium-sized; V: TRBV5-5; CDR3: CASSLVALAGDEQFF; DNA: TGTGCCAGCAGCTTGGTTGCACTAGCGGGAGATGAGCAGTTCTTC
J: TRBJ1-6; D: TRBD1; size: few; V: TRBV2; CDR3: CASSGPTGEGSPLHF; DNA: TGTGCCAGCAGTGGACCGACAGGGGAAGGTTCACCCCTCCACTTT
J: TRBJ2-7; D: -; size: -; V: TRBV15; CDR3: CATSSLNSYEQYF; DNA: TGTGCCACCAGCAGCCTCAACTCCTACGAGCAGTACTTC
J: TRBJ2-1; D: TRBD2; size: medium-sized; V: TRBV7-2; CDR3: CASSLAGLADNEQFF; DNA: TGTGCCAGCAGCTTAGCGGGACTAGCGGACAATGAGCAGTTCTTC
J: TRBJ1-5; D: TRBD1; size: many; V: TRBV6-2/TRBV6-3; CDR3: CASSTGTVNQPQHF; DNA: TGTGCCAGCAGTACCGGGACAGTCAATCAGCCCCAGCATTTT
J: TRBJ2-1; D: -; size: -; V: TRBV6-5; CDR3: CASNPLGGDEQFF; DNA: TGTGCCAGCAACCCTCTAGGGGGGGATGAGCAGTTCTTC
J: TRBJ2-7; D: -; size: -; V: TRBV4-3; CDR3: CASSQDLGGYEQYF; DNA: TGCGCCAGCAGCCAAGATCTGGGTGGCTACGAGCAGTACTTC
J: TRBJ2-1; D: -; size: -; V: TRBV20-1; CDR3: CSAGDWSIEQFF; DNA: TGCAGTGCTGGGGACTGGAGCATTGAGCAGTTCTTC
J: TRBJ1-2; D: -; size: medium-sized; V: TRBV18; CDR3: CASSGSTGFGYTF; DNA: TGTGCCAGCTCAGGATCAACAGGGTTCGGCTACACCTTC
J: TRBJ2-1; D: -; size: -; V: TRBV2; CDR3: CASSADSEQFF; DNA: TGTGCCAGCAGTGCCGACAGTGAGCAGTTCTTC
J: TRBJ1-1; D: TRBD1; size: medium-sized; V: TRBV27; CDR3: CASSPRDRSNTEAFF; DNA: TGTGCCAGCAGTCCGCGGGACAGATCGAACACTGAAGCTTTCTTT
J: TRBJ1-1; D: TRBD1; size: medium-sized; V: TRBV27; CDR3: CASRDRGNTEAFF; DNA: TGTGCCAGCAGGGACAGGGGGAACACTGAAGCTTTCTTT
J: TRBJ1-1; D: -; size: -; V: TRBV4-2; CDR3: CASSQEWSVNTEAFF; DNA: TGTGCCAGCAGCCAAGAGTGGTCGGTTAACACTGAAGCTTTCTTT
J: TRBJ2-1; D: -; size: -; V: TRBV24-1; CDR3: CATRDWGQQGEQFF; DNA: TGTGCCACCAGAGATTGGGGCCAACAGGGTGAGCAGTTCTTC
J: TRBJ1-5; D: -; size: medium-sized; V: TRBV5-5; CDR3: CASSEAWGSNQPQHF; DNA: TGTGCCAGCAGCGAGGCATGGGGTAGCAATCAGCCCCAGCATTTT
J: TRBJ2-7; D: TRBD2; size: medium-sized; V: TRBV10-3; CDR3: CAIRESGEGRHEQYF; DNA: TGTGCCATCAGAGAGTCGGGGGAGGGCCGCCACGAGCAGTACTTC
J: TRBJ2-5; D: -; size: large; V: TRBV7-9; CDR3: CASRNYHQETQYF; DNA: TGTGCCAGCAGGAACTATCACCAAGAGACCCAGTACTTC
J: TRBJ2-7; D: TRBD1; size: medium-sized; V: TRBV5-6; CDR3: CASSPGTGRYEQYF; DNA: TGTGCCAGCAGCCCCGGGACAGGGAGGTACGAGCAGTACTTC
J: TRBJ2-1; D: TRBD2; size: medium-sized; V: TRBV7-6; CDR3: CASSSGLARNEQFF; DNA: TGTGCCAGCAGCTCCGGACTAGCGAGGAATGAGCAGTTCTTC
J: TRBJ2-7; D: TRBD1; size: medium-sized; V: TRBV6-5; CDR3: CASTPATGLGEQYF; DNA: TGTGCCAGCACCCCCGCGACAGGGCTCGGCGAGCAGTACTTC
J: TRBJ1-4; D: TRBD1; size: large; V: TRBV29-1; CDR3: CSVARGPEKLFF; DNA: TGCAGCGTTGCCAGGGGGCCCGAAAAACTGTTTTTT
J: TRBJ2-5; D: -; size: many; V: TRBV5-1; CDR3: CASSLTTGFQETQYF; DNA: TGCGCCAGCAGCTTGACCACGGGGTTCCAAGAGACCCAGTACTTC
J: TRBJ1-3; D: -; size: -; V: TRBV4-1; CDR3: CASSQAGVRNTIYF; DNA: TGCGCCAGCAGCCAAGCAGGGGTGAGAAACACCATATATTTT
J: TRBJ2-1; D: -; size: medium-sized; V: TRBV15; CDR3: CATSRAWGARSREQFF; DNA: TGTGCCACCAGCAGAGCCTGGGGGGCCCGCTCAAGGGAGCAGTTCTTC
J: TRBJ2-1; D: TRBD2; size: -; V: TRBV6-5; CDR3: CASSLLAGGGNEQFF; DNA: TGTGCCAGCAGTCTACTAGCGGGAGGGGGCAATGAGCAGTTCTTC
J: TRBJ1-1; D: -; size: -; V: TRBV20-1; CDR3: CSVDGTTEAFF; DNA: TGCAGTGTCGACGGAACCACTGAAGCTTTCTTT
J: TRBJ2-7; D: -; size: -; V: TRBV25-1; CDR3: CASSGRGPTLPGEQYF; DNA: TGTGCCAGCAGTGGCCGGGGACCCACTCTACCGGGCGAGCAGTACTTC
J: TRBJ2-1; D: TRBD1; size: -; V: TRBV7-3; CDR3: CASSLRPTGGDEQFF; DNA: TGTGCCAGCAGCTTGAGGCCGACAGGGGGTGATGAGCAGTTCTTC
J: TRBJ2-3; D: TRBD2; size: many; V: TRBV20-1; CDR3: CSAQPAGVADTQYF; DNA: TGCAGTGCCCAACCAGCGGGAGTGGCAGATACGCAGTATTTT
J: TRBJ2-3; D: TRBD2; size: many; V: TRBV5-1; CDR3: CASTLGTSGRLGTDTQYF; DNA: TGCGCCAGCACCCTAGGGACTAGCGGGAGACTTGGCACAGATACGCAGTATTTT
J: TRBJ2-5; D: -; size: medium-sized; V: TRBV6-2/TRBV6-3; CDR3: CASSYSRAGKETQYF; DNA: TGTGCCAGCAGTTACTCGAGGGCCGGAAAAGAGACCCAGTACTTC
J: TRBJ2-2; D: -; size: few; V: TRBV21-1; CDR3: CASSTSQSGTTYTGELFF; DNA: TGTGCCAGCAGCACATCTCAGTCCGGGACTACTTACACCGGGGAGCTGTTTTTT
J: TRBJ1-5; D: -; size: once; V: TRBV7-9; CDR3: CASSSSYSDFMEGPQHF; DNA: TGTGCCAGCAGCTCCTCCTATAGCGACTTTATGGAAGGGCCCCAGCATTTT
J: TRBJ1-1; D: -; size: -; V: TRBV2; CDR3: CASKSYGPTSEAFF; DNA: TGTGCCAGCAAGAGTTATGGACCCACATCTGAAGCTTTCTTT
J: TRBJ1-2; D: -; size: medium-sized; V: TRBV6-6; CDR3: CASSSGGSPYGYTF; DNA: TGTGCCAGCAGCTCGGGGGGGTCTCCCTATGGCTACACCTTC
J: TRBJ1-1; D: -; size: -; V: TRBV5-1; CDR3: CASSLTDSPEAFF; DNA: TGCGCCAGCAGCTTGACAGACAGTCCTGAAGCTTTCTTT
J: TRBJ2-7; D: -; size: few; V: TRBV20-1; CDR3: CSARDRAGLYEQYF; DNA: TGCAGTGCTAGAGACAGAGCGGGCTTGTACGAGCAGTACTTC
J: TRBJ2-5; D: -; size: large; V: TRBV19; CDR3: CASSIRSRHLQETQYF; DNA: TGTGCCAGTAGTATAAGATCCCGCCACCTCCAAGAGACCCAGTACTTC
J: TRBJ1-2; D: -; size: -; V: TRBV7-9; CDR3: CASSLDVAGTYGYTF; DNA: TGTGCCAGCAGCTTAGATGTGGCAGGCACTTATGGCTACACCTTC
J: TRBJ2-3; D: TRBD1; size: -; V: TRBV29-1; CDR3: CSAPGQGTDTQYF; DNA: TGCAGCGCCCCGGGACAGGGCACAGATACGCAGTATTTT
J: TRBJ1-1; D: -; size: medium-sized; V: TRBV18; CDR3: CATARGQNTEAFF; DNA: TGTGCCACCGCGCGCGGCCAGAACACTGAAGCTTTCTTT
J: TRBJ1-1; D: -; size: many; V: TRBV6-6; CDR3: CASSQRGMGTEAFF; DNA: TGTGCCAGCAGTCAGAGGGGAATGGGGACTGAAGCTTTCTTT
J: TRBJ1-4; D: -; size: -; V: TRBV7-9; CDR3: CASSQGWEKLFF; DNA: TGTGCCAGCTCGCAGGGTTGGGAAAAACTGTTTTTT
J: TRBJ2-3; D: TRBD2; size: medium-sized; V: TRBV6-2/TRBV6-3; CDR3: CASSYAGLAGLDTQYF; DNA: TGTGCCAGCAGTTACGCGGGACTAGCGGGATTAGATACGCAGTATTTT
J: TRBJ2-2; D: -; size: large; V: TRBV19; CDR3: CACRTGPNTGELFF; DNA: TGTGCCTGTCGGACGGGACCGAACACCGGGGAGCTGTTTTTT
J: TRBJ2-5; D: -; size: many; V: TRBV20-1; CDR3: CSASRPGGKETQYF; DNA: TGCAGTGCTAGCAGACCTGGGGGAAAAGAGACCCAGTACTTC
J: TRBJ2-7; D: -; size: -; V: TRBV7-9; CDR3: CASSFGLSYEQYF; DNA: TGTGCCAGCAGCTTTGGACTGTCCTACGAGCAGTACTTC
J: TRBJ1-1; D: -; size: -; V: TRBV9; CDR3: CASSVITQANTEAFF; DNA: TGTGCCAGCAGCGTCATCACCCAAGCAAACACTGAAGCTTTCTTT
J: TRBJ1-6; D: -; size: many; V: TRBV7-2; CDR3: CASSHRTGSRSYNSPLHF; DNA: TGTGCCAGCAGTCACCGAACAGGATCCCGCTCCTATAATTCACCCCTCCACTTT
J: TRBJ1-1; D: -; size: medium-sized; V: TRBV19; CDR3: CASSMFGTEAFF; DNA: TGTGCCAGTAGTATGTTTGGGACTGAAGCTTTCTTT